The rows below give T cell receptor beta chains drawn from one sample of a study of T-cell memory formation after mild COVID-19. TCRdb re-called the 5' RACE reads with MiXCR, one entry per CDR3 protein. The sample has 400,000 or so distinct CDR3 sequences, 20% seen once. The specimen was PBMCs or a T cell subset sorted from them (not recorded which). Every receptor here comes from an adult woman who had mild COVID-19 (a few samples of this study predate the infection). Cell type and time point are not known. Each CDR3 is given with its conserved first and last residue. A clone size is listed for some rows: how often the clone was seen (once, few, many), or a class if it is expanded.

. | TRBJ1-1 | 13 | TRBV27 | CASSQLFHTEAFF
few | TRBJ2-1 | 11 | TRBV7-2 | CASSRRMVQFF
. | TRBJ1-6 | 17 | TRBV7-2 | CASSLLGWGGSESPLHF
many | TRBJ1-1 | 13 | TRBV29-1 | CSVVGQGVTEAFF
. | TRBJ2-7 | 13 | TRBV7-2 | CASTGGREYEQYF
few | TRBJ2-1 | 13 | TRBV6-2/TRBV6-3 | CASTLTVEGEQFF
. | TRBJ2-5 | 14 | TRBV29-1 | CSVRSGLASETQYF
few | TRBJ2-7 | 15 | TRBV5-1 | CASSRRVAETYEQYF
. | TRBJ2-3 | 16 | TRBV29-1 | CSVEDPRLAITDTQYF
few | TRBJ2-5 | 16 | TRBV4-1 | CASSQGGQNIQETQYF